This TCR beta chain was profiled in a study of T cell changes during pregnancy in multiple sclerosis. Produced via immunoSEQ multiplex PCR; TCRdb's table is partial and in-frame only. In the table there are 90,000 or so clones, 91% of which are singletons. The clonotype comes from a female donor in good health, serving as a control in a pregnancy study. Some clones in this sample may be carry-over from other donors' samples. The starting material was PBMCs, obtained in the first trimester of pregnancy.

The CDR3: CASSGGTETYEQYF. The DNA of the CDR3 is TGTGCCAGCAGTGGCGGGACTGAGACCTACGAGCAGTACTTC. V gene TRBV25-1 combines with J gene TRBJ2-7; tentative D call: TRBD2 (6 bases). The CDR3 spans 14 residues. V shed 4 bases and J shed 2 bases, with 12 bases lying between them. Germline assignment: CDR1 MGHDK and CDR2 SYGVNS.